These 32 T cell receptor beta chains originate from one sample sequenced in a study of blood T cell repertoires in COVID-19. Method: immunoSEQ multiplex PCR; TCRdb's copy keeps in-frame clones and lacks some. In the table there are about 78,000 clones, around 90% of which are singletons. The sequenced material came from peripheral blood. The source of these receptors is a woman older than 75 with acute or convalescent COVID-19.

This clone has just one count. V usage is TRBV28 and J usage is TRBJ1-1, with no clear D. Trimming pared 6 bases from V and 2 bases from J, leaving 10 bases between. The CDR3 length is 13 residues. Looked up from germline, CDR1 is MDHEN and CDR2 is SYDVKM. The CDR3 sequence is CASRNRVNTEAFF. The CDR3 region has the DNA TGTGCCAGCAGAAACCGGGTAAACACTGAAGCTTTCTTT.

V usage is TRBV4-3 and J usage is TRBJ2-2, with D uncertain. Germline V gene data show CDR1 as LGHNA and CDR2 as YSLEER. V lost 0 bases and J lost 6, with 8 bases in between. This CDR3 contains 14 residues. The CDR3 spells CASSQDMSAGELFF. The CDR3 coding sequence is TGCGCCAGCAGCCAAGATATGTCCGCCGGGGAGCTGTTTTTT.

The V call is TRBV2, the J call TRBJ2-3; the match to TRBD2 covers 13 bases. The trim removed 10 bases at V and 3 bases at J, leaving 4 bases unmatched. Germline CDR1 and CDR2: SNHLY and FYNNEI. The CDR3 loop spans 14 amino acids. The CDR3 DNA is TGTGCCACCTCGACTAGCGGGGGGACAGATACGCAGTATTTT. This gives the protein CATSTSGGTDTQYF.

This chain links TRBV3-1 (or the pseudogene TRBV3-2) with TRBJ2-1, with D perhaps TRBD1 (6 bases). The germline V and J ends were trimmed by 3 bases and 6 bases, with 9 bases remaining between them. Germline CDR1 reads LGHDT; CDR2 reads YNNKEL (reference sequence). The CDR3 spans 13 residues. CDR3 DNA sequence: TGTGCCAGCAGCCAGACGACAGGCAATGAGCAGTTCTTC. Its protein is CASSQTTGNEQFF.

The gene calls are TRBV6-5 and TRBJ2-6, with TRBD1 as a possible D gene (5 bases). The CDR3 consists of 14 residues. Germline V gene sequence: CDR1 MNHEY, CDR2 SVGAGI. Trimming shortened V by 6 bases and J by 1 base, and 7 bases separated the two germline ends. The CDR3 region is CASRDTSGANVLTF. In DNA, the CDR3 is TGTGCCAGCAGGGACACGTCTGGGGCCAACGTCCTGACTTTC.

The chain combines TRBV24-1 with TRBJ2-1; no definite D call. Trimming stripped 10 bases from V and 4 bases from J, with 10 bases between. Germline V gene data show CDR1 as KGHDR and CDR2 as SFDVKD. The CDR3 contains 12 residues. CDR3 sequence (DNA): TGTGCCACTATGGGCGCGTACAATGAGCAGTTCTTC. Amino acid sequence: CATMGAYNEQFF.

The gene calls are TRBV7-3 and TRBJ2-3, with 10 bases matching TRBD2. With 5 bases clipped from V and 4 bases from J, the junction kept 9 bases outside the gene matches. Germline lookup yields CDR1 SGHTA and CDR2 FQGTGA. The CDR3 has 16 residues. The CDR3 protein is CASSSRSGRVADTQYF. The CDR3 bases are TGTGCCAGCAGCAGTCGAAGCGGGAGGGTGGCAGATACGCAGTATTTT.

The chain employs TRBV6-5 and TRBJ1-2, with 9 bases matching TRBD1. CDR1 and CDR2 (germline): MNHEY, SVGAGI. With 2 bases clipped from V and 5 bases from J, the junction kept 3 bases outside the gene matches. The CDR3 runs 14 residues. The CDR3 loop is CASSYEGQGYGYTF. The CDR3 nucleotides read TGTGCCAGCAGTTACGAAGGACAGGGGTATGGCTACACCTTC.

The V and J genes are TRBV6-5 and TRBJ2-5; 8 bases agree with TRBD1. The length of the CDR3 is 14 residues. J was trimmed by 0 bases and V by 7 bases; bases with no gene match: 4. The V gene's germline CDR1 is MNHEY and CDR2 SVGAGI. The CDR3 nucleotides read TGTGCCAGCACCAGGGACAGGAACCAAGAGACCCAGTACTTC. As protein: CASTRDRNQETQYF.

The rearrangement joins TRBV3-1 (or the pseudogene TRBV3-2) to TRBJ1-2; no clear D gene. Germline lookup yields CDR1 LGHDT and CDR2 YNNKEL (reference sequence). The CDR3 runs to 13 residues. Trimming removed 1 base from V and 10 bases from J, with 13 bases in between. The CDR3 DNA sequence: TGTGCCAGCAGCCAAGCGCGAGGCAGCATCTACACCTTC. Translating it yields CASSQARGSIYTF.

The chain joins TRBV5-1 to TRBJ2-7; TRBD2 aligns across 11 bases. After removal of 4 bases from V and 4 bases from J, the junction contained 4 bases not matched to a gene. Germline V gene sequence: CDR1 SGHRS, CDR2 YFSETQ. This CDR3 contains 14 residues. Written as DNA, the CDR3 is TGCGCCAGCAGCAGCATAGCGGGGGGGTACGAGCAGTACTTC. Its translation: CASSSIAGGYEQYF.

The rearrangement joins TRBV6-1 to TRBJ1-1; D ambiguous. The CDR3 runs to 16 residues. The V gene's germline CDR1 is MNHNS and CDR2 SASEGT. Trimming took off 3 bases at V and 0 bases at J, with 14 bases between the two ends. CDR3 residues: CASSDQRVAMNTEAFF. The CDR3 nucleotides read TGTGCCAGCAGTGATCAGAGGGTAGCCATGAACACTGAAGCTTTCTTT.

The V call is TRBV4-1, the J call TRBJ2-7, with TRBD1 identical over 8 bases. The CDR3 loop spans 14 amino acids. V was pared by 2 bases and J by 5 bases, with 5 bases of the junction left unmatched. Germline-derived CDR1 and CDR2 are MGHRA and YSYEKL. The CDR3 reads CASSQFQGANEQYF. CDR3 DNA: TGCGCCAGCAGCCAATTTCAGGGGGCTAACGAGCAGTACTTC.

The chain combines TRBV21-1 with TRBJ2-7; the listed D gene, TRBD1, was not tested against the DNA. TRBV21-1 is listed as a pseudogene. CDR3 length: 14 residues. The CDR3 DNA reads TGTGCCAGCAGCACCACAGTTTCAACCTACGAGCAGTACTTC. This gives the protein CASSTTVSTYEQYF.

The chain recombines TRBV4-3 with TRBJ1-3; D not certain. CDR1 is LGHNA and CDR2 is YSLEER in the germline V gene. Trimming took 2 bases from V and 0 from J, leaving 8 bases between them. The CDR3 loop spans 15 amino acids. CDR3 loop: CASSQYPGSGNTIYF. CDR3 nucleotides: TGCGCCAGCAGCCAATACCCGGGCTCTGGAAACACCATATATTTT.

The rearrangement joins TRBV4-2 to TRBJ2-1; TRBD1 matches at 8 bases. V lost 0 bases, J lost 4 bases, and 5 bases stayed unmatched. The CDR3 length is 16 residues. The germline CDR1 and CDR2 sequences are LGHNA and YNFKEQ. CDR3 amino acids: CASSQEWRQGYNEQFF. CDR3 DNA: TGTGCCAGCAGCCAAGAGTGGAGACAGGGGTACAATGAGCAGTTCTTC.

This clone was seen just once. The chain employs TRBV3-1 (or the pseudogene TRBV3-2) and TRBJ2-7; D is perhaps TRBD1 (6 bases). This CDR3 contains 16 residues. CDR1 and CDR2 from the germline V gene are LGHDT and YNNKEL (reference sequence). Trimming left V 5 bases short and J 4 bases short, with 21 bases between. This CDR3 is CASSVGTTAALYEQYF. CDR3 DNA: TGTGCCAGCAGCGTAGGGACAACCGCTGCTTTATACGAGCAGTACTTC.

The rearrangement links TRBV27 to TRBJ1-1, with D perhaps matching TRBD1 (6 bases). Per germline, CDR1 MNHEY and CDR2 SMNVEV (reference sequence). Trimming shortened V by 3 bases and J by 1 base, and 12 bases separated the two germline ends. The CDR3 is made up of 15 amino acids. The chain's CDR3 is CASSLGGAENTEAFF. CDR3 DNA sequence: TGTGCCAGCAGTTTGGGGGGGGCCGAGAACACTGAAGCTTTCTTT.

V and J are TRBV10-3 and TRBJ2-7; 8 nucleotides line up with TRBD2. The germline gives CDR1 ENHRY, CDR2 SYGVKD. Trimming removed 8 bases from V and 4 bases from J; junction bases left unmatched: 4. This CDR3 region has 12 residues. CDR3 region: CAISGGRYEQYF. The CDR3 DNA is TGTGCCATCTCGGGAGGGAGATACGAGCAGTACTTC.

This chain joins TRBV15 and TRBJ2-3; 12 nucleotides align to TRBD2. Germline V gene lookup returns CDR1 LNHNV and CDR2 YYDKDF (reference sequence). CDR3 length: 17 amino acids. Trimming took 1 base from V and 3 from J; bases not matched to a gene: 5. The CDR3 region has the DNA TGTGCCACCAGCAGAGGGGGGACTAGCGGGCCGACAGATACGCAGTATTTT. It is translated as CATSRGGTSGPTDTQYF. Filled out from reference TRBV15 and TRBJ2-3, the complete variable domain reads DAMVIQNPRYQVTQFGKPVTLSCSQTLNHNVMYWYQQKSSQAPKLLFHYYDKDFNNEADTPDNFQSRRPNTSFCFLDIRSPGLGDTAMYLCATSRGGTSGPTDTQYFGPGTRLTVL.

The chain employs TRBV6-5 and TRBJ2-7; D not resolved. The length of the CDR3 is 14 residues. From germline, CDR1 is MNHEY and CDR2 SVGAGI. Trimming removed 5 bases at V and 2 bases at J, with 13 bases between. CDR3 DNA: TGTGCCAGCAGTCGAGTGGGCCTGACCTACGAGCAGTACTTC. This codes for CASSRVGLTYEQYF.

The chain recombines TRBV12-5 with TRBJ1-6; D is uncertain. Per germline, CDR1 LGHNT and CDR2 FRNRAP. The CDR3 sequence is 13 residues long. V lost 0 bases and J 9 bases, leaving 6 bases between the germline ends. The CDR3 sequence: CASGLVLSSPLHF. The DNA of the CDR3 is TGTGCTAGTGGTTTGGTACTGAGTTCACCCCTCCACTTT.

The chain employs TRBV3-1 (or the pseudogene TRBV3-2) and TRBJ2-5; 10 bases agree with TRBD2. Per germline, CDR1 LGHDT and CDR2 YNNKEL (reference sequence). There are 19 residues in the CDR3. V shed 1 base, J shed 4 bases, and the junction held 15 bases outside the gene matches. Here the CDR3 DNA reads TGTGCCAGCAGCCAAGTGCCGGGACCTAGCGGGAGCTCAGGAGAGACCCAGTACTTC. It is translated as CASSQVPGPSGSSGETQYF.

The chain recombines TRBV7-8 with TRBJ2-7; 8 nucleotides align to TRBD1. Germline V lookup: CDR1 SGHVS, CDR2 FQNEAQ. The CDR3 is 15 residues long. The trim removed 0 bases at V and 3 bases at J, leaving 4 bases unmatched. The CDR3 region has the DNA TGTGCCAGCAGCTTAGCACCAGGGGGCGACTACGAGCAGTACTTC. Translation: CASSLAPGGDYEQYF.

The rearrangement uses TRBV27 and TRBJ2-3; 15 bases are a match to TRBD2. Losses at the gene ends were 3 bases for V and 6 bases for J; bases not matched to a gene: 7. The CDR3 sequence is 17 residues long. The V gene's germline CDR1 is MNHEY and CDR2 SMNVEV (reference sequence). The CDR3 reads CASSFGWTSGRADTQYF. CDR3 sequence (DNA): TGTGCCAGCAGTTTCGGCTGGACTAGCGGGAGGGCCGATACGCAGTATTTT.

This chain links TRBV9 with TRBJ1-2, with 10 bases lining up with TRBD1. This CDR3 is 15 amino acids long. With 6 bases clipped from V and 4 bases from J, the junction kept 9 bases outside the gene matches. Germline values: CDR1 SGDLS, CDR2 YYNGEE. The CDR3 protein is CASNPGTGVVYGYTF. DNA for the CDR3: TGTGCCAGCAACCCCGGGACAGGGGTTGTCTATGGCTACACCTTC.

The gene calls are TRBV6-5 and TRBJ1-3; 8 bases fit TRBD1. The CDR3 is made up of 16 amino acids. Per the germline V gene, CDR1 is MNHEY and CDR2 is SVGAGI. With 3 bases clipped from V and 2 bases from J, the junction kept 6 bases outside the gene matches. Written as DNA, the CDR3 is TGTGCCAGCAGTTATCTTACGACAGGGGCTGGAAACACCATATATTTT. Translated, it gives CASSYLTTGAGNTIYF.

This clone showed up many times. The chain's CDR3 is CASSLRGLAGGFGNTGELFF. The CDR3 DNA reads TGTGCCAGCAGCTTGAGGGGACTAGCGGGAGGTTTCGGAAACACCGGGGAGCTGTTTTTT. The gene calls are TRBV5-4 and TRBJ2-2; TRBD2 aligns across 15 bases. Germline trimming cut 1 base from V and 2 bases from J; bases unmatched to any gene: 9. Germline V CDR1 and CDR2: SGHNT, YYREEE (reference sequence). The CDR3 length is 20 residues.

The chain combines TRBV10-3 with TRBJ1-2, with 9 bases matching TRBD1. The ends lost 3 bases at V and 4 bases at J; junction bases unmatched: 9. The CDR3 extends over 16 amino acids. CDR1 is ENHRY, CDR2 SYGVKD, per germline. The CDR3 region has the DNA TGTGCCATCAGTGAAGGGGTCACAGGGGGCGTCTATGGCTACACCTTC. This encodes CAISEGVTGGVYGYTF.

This chain links TRBV4-3 with TRBJ1-2; 8 bases align to TRBD1. This CDR3 is 14 amino acids long. V lost 0 bases and J lost 7; bases outside the gene matches: 4. CDR1 LGHNA and CDR2 YSLEER come from the germline V gene. Here the CDR3 DNA reads TGCGCCAGCAGCCAAGATCCGACAGGGGTTGGCTACACCTTC. Protein product: CASSQDPTGVGYTF.

The chain combines TRBV5-8 with TRBJ1-5, with TRBD1 matching 7 bases. The V gene's germline CDR1 is SGHTS and CDR2 YDEGEE. The J segment lost 2 bases and the V segment lost 0 bases, leaving 5 bases of the junction unmatched. The CDR3 runs 16 residues. CDR3 sequence: CASSLETGIGNQPQHF. CDR3 coding DNA: TGTGCCAGCAGCTTGGAGACAGGGATCGGCAATCAGCCCCAGCATTTT.

The chain uses TRBV27 and TRBJ1-6; tentative D call: TRBD1 (5 bases). Between the trimmed V and J ends, which lost 0 bases and 4 bases, there was a span of 19 bases. CDR3 length equals 19 residues. The germline gives CDR1 MNHEY, CDR2 SMNVEV (reference sequence). The chain's CDR3 is CASSLSSSRTLPYNSPLHF. For the CDR3, the DNA is TGTGCCAGCAGTTTATCCTCCTCGCGGACACTACCTTATAATTCACCCCTCCACTTT.